The entry below describes one TCR beta chain. The antigen it binds to is not known. Base-call qualities are not available, and no considerably larger clone is one nucleotide away. The CDR3 contains 13 residues, cysteine and phenylalanine counted. The only DNA kept is the CDR3, 39 bases in frame from the first base. From a lookup of the germline V gene, CDR1 and CDR2 are SGHTA and FQGTGA. V is pared back by 5 bases and J by 3 bases, with 10 bases lying between the germline termini. TCRbeta CDR3 regions were amplified from genomic DNA using the immunoSEQ Assay, a bias-controlled multiplex PCR. The paper's data handling went like this. The number of nucleated cells in each sample was estimated by amplification of reference gene primers within the assay. Sequence reads were collapsed and filtered to measure the absolute abundance of every unique TCRbeta CDR3 rearrangement. For each sample, productive Simpson clonality was calculated as the square root of Simpson's diversity index over productive rearrangements. The table was pulled from immuneACCESS by TCRdb, which kept in-frame rearrangements only. Such tables lose some clones; where checked, under half of the loss comes from unresolved V genes, and the rest has no known cause. V and J calls and clone size are copied from that table; D and trimming were computed from the DNA. Recorded for this sample are some 160,000 clones; around 85% of them occurred a single time. The ten most abundant clones make up approximately 8% of the sample.

The data derive from a study of blood T cell repertoires in COVID-19 (dated by TCRdb to between 2020 and 2021). Notes on the research overall: Samples from collaborators originated in the United States, Italy and Spain and spanned both the acute and convalescent phases of COVID-19. The repertoires were released in a freely available public database intended as a resource for research on the immune response to SARS-CoV-2. The sample metadata nearly always contained a de-identified subject ID, COVID-19 status, age in years and sex. The material from the prospective study consisted of cDNA or gDNA derived from T cells, B-cell-depleted T cells, or PBMCs. The samples were drawn from two sources: the first 160 participants of the ongoing ImmuneRACE study, and over 950 subjects contributed by 6 global collaborators. The dataset comprised deeply sampled blood TCRbeta repertoires from subjects exposed to, actively infected with, or recovered from COVID-19. Where available, HLA class I and class II types were obtained from metadata supplied by the sample provider rather than from assay-based typing. Here is what the overall study found, with its caveats: Clinical and demographic metadata were provided uncurated, with the amount varying by source and participant.

In Seattle, one collaborating source enrolled patients while the infection was active and tracked those patients longitudinally over the course of disease. Whole blood was collected in K2EDTA tubes by collaborating institutions according to the institutions' own protocols. For TCRbeta analysis, collaborators shipped samples in one of three forms: frozen whole blood, isolated PBMCs, or DNA extracted from either of those sample types. The sample was peripheral blood. This sequence was found in an elderly woman with COVID-19, enrolled during active disease. The rearrangement combines TRBV7-3 with TRBJ1-2; the D gene is perhaps TRBD1, on 5 matching bases. The CDR3 here reads CASSPGGDYGYTF. The nucleotide sequence is TGTGCCAGCAGCCCCGGGGGAGACTATGGCTACACCTTC.